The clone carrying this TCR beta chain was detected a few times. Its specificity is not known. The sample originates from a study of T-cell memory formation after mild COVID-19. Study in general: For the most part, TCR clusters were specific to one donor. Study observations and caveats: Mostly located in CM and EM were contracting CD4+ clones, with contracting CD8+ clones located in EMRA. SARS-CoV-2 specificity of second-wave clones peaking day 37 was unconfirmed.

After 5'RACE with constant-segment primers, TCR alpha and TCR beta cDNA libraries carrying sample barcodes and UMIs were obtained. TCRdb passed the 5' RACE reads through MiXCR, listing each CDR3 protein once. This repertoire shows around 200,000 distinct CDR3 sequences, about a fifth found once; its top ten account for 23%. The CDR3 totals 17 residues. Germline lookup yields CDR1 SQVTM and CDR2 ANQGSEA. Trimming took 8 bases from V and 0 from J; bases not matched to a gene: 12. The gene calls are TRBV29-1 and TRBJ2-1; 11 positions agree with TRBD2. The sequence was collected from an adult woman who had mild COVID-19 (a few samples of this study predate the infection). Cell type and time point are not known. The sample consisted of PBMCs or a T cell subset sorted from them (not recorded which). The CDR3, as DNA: TGCAGCACAGCCGGGACTAGCGGTCGAAGCTCCTACAATGAGCAGTTCTTC. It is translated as CSTAGTSGRSSYNEQFF.